One T cell receptor beta chain is described in this entry. The junction does not match germline at one end; this may be a read error. 60 Vbeta and 13 Jbeta primers were used in PCR. This table comes from immunoSEQ multiplex PCR, and its TCRdb copy is limited to in-frame clones, with some not included. The sample comprises some 190,000 clones, roughly 77% of which are singletons, and 1.5% to 2% rests with the top ten. These data are taken from a study of cytomegalovirus exposure and HLA in healthy donors. Sequencing was done on a sample of PBMCs. The clonotype originates from a woman in her forties or fifties in good health and CMV-seronegative.

CDR3 amino acids: CASSLGFSGKLVF. Here the CDR3 DNA reads TGTGCCAGCAGCTTAGGCTTTAGCGGGAAGTTGGTCTTC. This chain connects TRBV7-3 to TRBJ2-1; 8 positions match TRBD2. The CDR3 runs to 13 residues. CDR1 SGHTA and CDR2 FQGTGA come from the germline V gene.